The rows below give T cell receptor beta chains drawn from one sample of a study of T cell responses to AZD1222 COVID-19 vaccine. Clones were sequenced by immunoSEQ multiplex PCR, and TCRdb holds only the in-frame ones, with some missing. The sample yields 92,000 or so clones, about 89% seen once. The material was peripheral blood, obtained 28 days after the second AZD1222 dose. The receptors come from an adult who received the AZD1222 COVID-19 vaccine. Each CDR3 is given with its conserved first and last residue. The D gene is left open where the match is weak. Clone size is not always given. Where it is, it says once, few, many or a class for expanded clones.

d_call	v_call	j_call	clone_size	cdr3_length	cdr3_nt	cdr3_aa
-	TRBV7-8	TRBJ2-3	-	14	TGTGCCAGCAGCTTGGGCAGGGGCTCAGATACGCAGTATTTT	CASSLGRGSDTQYF
TRBD1	TRBV6-5	TRBJ1-2	many	14	TGTGCCAGCAGTTACTCCGGGACAGTCTATGGCTACACCTTC	CASSYSGTVYGYTF
-	TRBV3-1/TRBV3-2	TRBJ1-6	-	17	TGTGCCAGCAGCCCGACCGAGCAAAGGACAGCTAATTCACCCCTCCACTTT	CASSPTEQRTANSPLHF
TRBD1	TRBV18	TRBJ1-2	-	14	TGTGCCAGCTCGCCCGGGACAGGAACCTATGGCTACACCTTC	CASSPGTGTYGYTF
-	TRBV2	TRBJ1-5	few	13	TGTGCCAGCAGTAGGGACGTATATCAGCCCCAGCATTTT	CASSRDVYQPQHF
-	TRBV7-3	TRBJ1-1	once	15	TGTGCCAGCAGCTTAACGGCGGGAAGGGAGACTGAAGCTTTCTTT	CASSLTAGRETEAFF
-	TRBV6-5	TRBJ2-7	-	15	TGTGCCAGCAGTTACTCACGGTTGACCCCCTACGAGCAGTACTTC	CASSYSRLTPYEQYF
-	TRBV5-6	TRBJ1-2	few	15	TGTGCCAGCAGCGGGGGACGGCTAATCGCCTATGGCTACACCTTC	CASSGGRLIAYGYTF
TRBD1	TRBV18	TRBJ1-1	-	15	TGTGCCAGCTCATCTACCCGGGACAGTAGCACTGAAGCTTTCTTT	CASSSTRDSSTEAFF
-	TRBV6-5	TRBJ1-1	-	14	TGTGCCAGCAGTTACCTTACAGGGCAGGCTGAAGCTTTCTTT	CASSYLTGQAEAFF
-	TRBV5-1	TRBJ2-1	-	12	TGCGCCAGCTCTGGTCTCTACAATGAGCAGTTCTTC	CASSGLYNEQFF
-	TRBV11-2	TRBJ1-6	-	14	TGTGCCAGCAGCTTAGATCGCCGAAATACACCCCTCCACTTT	CASSLDRRNTPLHF
-	TRBV28	TRBJ1-6	-	15	TGTGCCAGCAGTTTATTAACCAGCGGGGGTTCACCCCTCCACTTT	CASSLLTSGGSPLHF
-	TRBV30	TRBJ1-3	once	13	TGTGCCTGGAGTCCAGCCTCTGGAAACACCATATATTTT	CAWSPASGNTIYF
-	TRBV14	TRBJ1-1	-	13	TGTGCCAGCAGCCAGGCGCTGAACACTGAAGCTTTCTTT	CASSQALNTEAFF
-	TRBV5-1	TRBJ2-5	once	16	TGCGCCAGCAGCTTGCGGGGAGCGAACACCCAAGAGACCCAGTACTTC	CASSLRGANTQETQYF
-	TRBV27	TRBJ1-1	-	14	TGTGCCAGCAGTTTATCGATAGGGACCACTGAAGCTTTCTTT	CASSLSIGTTEAFF
-	TRBV5-1	TRBJ1-2	-	16	TGCGCCAGCAGCTTGGAAATTCTCGGCGAAAACTATGGCTACACCTTC	CASSLEILGENYGYTF
TRBD1	TRBV7-9	TRBJ1-6	-	15	TGTGCCAGCAGCTTAGGACAGGGTGAAGTTTCACCCCTCCACTTT	CASSLGQGEVSPLHF
-	TRBV19	TRBJ2-1	-	16	TGTGCCAGTATAAAATCCGGGACTCGGACCCCACAAGAGCAGTTCTTC	CASIKSGTRTPQEQFF
-	TRBV9	TRBJ2-3	once	17	TGTGCCAGCAGCGTAGTGAGAAACCCCATGAGGACAGATACGCAGTATTTT	CASSVVRNPMRTDTQYF
-	TRBV9	TRBJ1-2	-	12	TGTGCCAGCAGCGTAAGCGGGGCCGGCTACACCTTC	CASSVSGAGYTF
TRBD1	TRBV30	TRBJ2-1	-	15	TGTGCCTGGACAGAATGGACGGGACAGTACAATGAGCAGTTCTTC	CAWTEWTGQYNEQFF
TRBD1	TRBV13	TRBJ1-2	-	16	TGTGCCAGCAGCTTAGGTATAAAAGGGACAGGGGATGGCTACACCTTC	CASSLGIKGTGDGYTF
-	TRBV5-1	TRBJ2-2	-	13	TGCGCCAGCAGCCCCCACGTTATGGGGGAGCTGTTTTTT	CASSPHVMGELFF
-	TRBV28	TRBJ2-3	-	13	TGTGCCAGCAGTTTACAGGGCACAGATACGCAGTATTTT	CASSLQGTDTQYF
TRBD1	TRBV29-1	TRBJ1-1	-	14	TGCAGCGTTGAACCACAGGGGAGGAGCACTGAAGCTTTCTTT	CSVEPQGRSTEAFF
-	TRBV7-9	TRBJ1-4	-	12	TGTGCCAGCAGCTTCGGGGGCGAAAAACTGTTTTTT	CASSFGGEKLFF
TRBD2	TRBV7-2	TRBJ2-7	-	12	TGTGCCGCGGGGGACGGGTCCTACGAGCAGTACTTC	CAAGDGSYEQYF
TRBD1	TRBV7-3	TRBJ1-1	-	15	TGTGCCAGCAGCTTGGGACAGGGCAGGCGGACTGAAGCTTTCTTT	CASSLGQGRRTEAFF
TRBD2	TRBV24-1	TRBJ2-1	-	14	TGTGCCACCCGCCCCGGCGGGGGGTTACATGAGCAGTTCTTC	CATRPGGGLHEQFF
-	TRBV3-1/TRBV3-2	TRBJ1-2	-	14	TGTGCCAGCAGCCGCCTCGTTCCGAACTATGGCTACACCTTC	CASSRLVPNYGYTF
-	TRBV7-9	TRBJ2-7	-	12	TGTGCCAGCAGCCGCGGACCCTCCGAGCAGTACTTC	CASSRGPSEQYF
-	TRBV11-2	TRBJ2-3	-	12	TGTGCCAGCAGCGCGATAGGGGATACGCAGTATTTT	CASSAIGDTQYF
TRBD1	TRBV9	TRBJ1-4	-	14	TGTGCCAGCAGCGTACGAGGGGGCAGTGAAAAACTGTTTTTT	CASSVRGGSEKLFF
-	TRBV2	TRBJ2-5	-	14	TGTGCCAGCACCTTCAACCGGGGTTTAGAGACCCAGTACTTC	CASTFNRGLETQYF
TRBD1	TRBV2	TRBJ2-7	-	10	TGTGCCACCTGGAAAACAGGGGCTTACTTC	CATWKTGAYF
-	TRBV6-2/TRBV6-3	TRBJ1-1	-	12	TGTGCCAGCAGTGACGACTTACTTGAAGCTTTCTTT	CASSDDLLEAFF
TRBD1	TRBV13	TRBJ2-7	-	14	TGTGCCAGCAGAGATGGGACAGGGCCGGGGGAGCAGTACTTC	CASRDGTGPGEQYF
TRBD1	TRBV18	TRBJ2-6	-	16	TGTGCCAGCTCACTACAGGGGGAGGCTGGGGCCAACGTCCTGACTTTC	CASSLQGEAGANVLTF
TRBD1	TRBV7-6	TRBJ1-1	-	16	TGTGCCAGCAGCTTTCAGGGGGCTCTGGGGAACACTGAAGCTTTCTTT	CASSFQGALGNTEAFF
-	TRBV20-1	TRBJ1-6	-	14	TGCAGTGCTAGTGTCGGGGGGGGGAATTCACCCCTCCACTTT	CSASVGGGNSPLHF
-	TRBV5-4	TRBJ1-2	-	13	TGTGCCAGCAGTTCAGGATTCAACTATGGCTACACCTTC	CASSSGFNYGYTF
TRBD1	TRBV11-2	TRBJ1-1	-	19	TGTGCCAGCAGCTTAGATTTCAGGGGGCTATCTCTTGCGAACACTGAAGCTTTCTTT	CASSLDFRGLSLANTEAFF
-	TRBV10-3	TRBJ1-2	-	19	TGTGCCATCAGTGACCCGGGGAAGGGGATAATGGGAGCTAACTATGGCTACACCTTC	CAISDPGKGIMGANYGYTF
TRBD1	TRBV27	TRBJ2-3	-	14	TGTGCCACCGCGTGGGACAGGGTCACAGATACGCAGTATTTT	CATAWDRVTDTQYF
TRBD1	TRBV28	TRBJ1-6	once	14	TGTGCCATCACACAGGGGCTCAATAATTCACCCCTCCACTTT	CAITQGLNNSPLHF
-	TRBV11-2	TRBJ2-1	-	16	TGTGCCAGCAGCTTAGATTTGAGGGCAGGCGGCAATGAGCAGTTCTTC	CASSLDLRAGGNEQFF
-	TRBV11-2	TRBJ1-1	-	15	TGTGCCAGCGTAGCTTATAACGGTCTAAGCACTGAAGCTTTCTTT	CASVAYNGLSTEAFF
TRBD1	TRBV7-7	TRBJ1-6	once	13	TGTGCTAGCAGCGAGGACAGGGCATCACCCCTCCACTTT	CASSEDRASPLHF
-	TRBV6-1	TRBJ1-3	-	13	TGTGCCAGCAGTGAAGCGGTCGAAGACACCATATATTTT	CASSEAVEDTIYF
-	TRBV19	TRBJ1-2	once	14	TGTGCCACCTCCCTAGGGGGGAAACTGTATGGCTACACCTTC	CATSLGGKLYGYTF
-	TRBV9	TRBJ1-3	-	12	TGTGCCAGCAGCCTCTCTGGAAACACCATATATTTT	CASSLSGNTIYF
-	TRBV5-1	TRBJ1-1	-	15	TGCGCCAGCAGCCCCAGGGCGGGGGAAGGGACTGAAGCTTTCTTT	CASSPRAGEGTEAFF
-	TRBV11-3	TRBJ2-1	-	11	TGTGCCACGCAGAAAGGGAATGAGCAGTTCTTC	CATQKGNEQFF